This passage covers 27 T cell receptor beta chains from one sample sequenced in a study of identical twins. Each CDR3 protein is one row after TCRdb ran MiXCR on the 5' RACE reads. The sample contains some 660,000 distinct CDR3 sequences, less than 10% of which appear only once. The data also belong to a second study, concerning yellow fever vaccine responses in identical twins.

Source material: PBMCs. Source of these receptors: a woman aged 18-29 years in good health.

This clonotype was detected ten times or more. This chain joins TRBV29-1 and TRBJ2-7; D remains unclear. Germline values: CDR1 SQVTM, CDR2 ANQGSEA. The CDR3 is 13 amino acids. Trimming shortened V by 5 bases and J by 0 bases, and 11 bases separated the two germline ends. As DNA, the CDR3 is TGCAGCGTTCTCCGCCAGAGCTCCTACGAGCAGTACTTC. Translation gives CSVLRQSSYEQYF.

This clonotype was found many times. CDR3: CASSSQGGGELFF. CDR3 DNA sequence: TGCGCCAGCAGCTCACAGGGCGGCGGGGAGCTGTTTTTT. J is TRBJ2-2 and V is TRBV5-1; possibly TRBD1 for D (6 bases). In germline, CDR1 is SGHRS, CDR2 YFSETQ. Trimming shortened V by 3 bases and J by 7 bases, and 10 bases separated the two germline ends. The CDR3 runs to 13 residues.

This clonotype was counted only a few times. This sequence joins TRBV7-8 and TRBJ2-3; possibly TRBD2 for D (6 bases). This CDR3 is 15 amino acids long. Trimming took off 4 bases at V and 3 bases at J, with 14 bases between the two ends. Germline V gives CDR1 SGHVS, CDR2 FQNEAQ. CDR3 sequence reads: CASSSREVYTDTQYF. CDR3 in DNA: TGTGCCAGCAGCTCCAGGGAGGTGTATACAGATACGCAGTATTTT.

This clonotype was recorded at least ten times. The chain combines TRBV5-1 with TRBJ2-7; 9 nucleotides match TRBD1. The ends lost 4 bases at V and 2 bases at J; junction bases unmatched: 7. There are 15 residues in the CDR3. CDR1 is SGHRS, CDR2 YFSETQ, per germline. CDR3 coding DNA: TGCGCCAGCAGCGCACAGGGGGCCCCCGCCTACGAGCAGTACTTC. Residues: CASSAQGAPAYEQYF.

Note on this clonotype: At one end, the junction sequence differs from germline, possibly due to a read error. The CDR3, as DNA: TGTGCTAGCAGCTATGCTGGACAGCCGGTAGGGTATGGCTACACCTTC. Translating gives CASSYAGQPVGYGYTF. The rearrangement uses TRBV5-6 and TRBJ1-2; a possible D gene is TRBD1 (6 bases). This CDR3 spans 16 amino acids. The germline CDR1 and CDR2 sequences are SGHDT and YYEEEE.

This chain connects TRBV7-2 to TRBJ2-7; 9 positions match TRBD1. Per the germline V gene, CDR1 is SGHTA and CDR2 is FQGNSA. With V trimmed by 0 bases and J by 5 bases, 5 bases remained unmatched. The CDR3 consists of 15 residues. This CDR3 is CASSLAPGQGHEQYF. The CDR3 nucleotides read TGTGCCAGCAGCTTAGCTCCGGGACAGGGCCACGAGCAGTACTTC.

This clonotype was observed a few times. The rearrangement joins TRBV6-5 to TRBJ1-2; D is undetermined. This CDR3 has 16 residues. The germline V gene has CDR1 MNHEY and CDR2 SVGAGI. Trimming stripped 4 bases from V and 0 bases from J, with 15 bases between. In nucleotides, the CDR3 is TGTGCCAGCAGTTCTCCGGGTAACCCCGCTAACTATGGCTACACCTTC. Protein product: CASSSPGNPANYGYTF.

A word on this clonotype: This may come from a read error, since a much larger clone is one base off. The V and J genes are TRBV12-3 or TRBV12-4 and TRBJ2-1; possibly TRBD2 for D (6 bases). This CDR3 region has 12 residues. CDR3 coding DNA: TGTGCCAGAAGTTCACCCGGGGGAGAGCAGTTCTTC. It is translated as CARSSPGGEQFF.

The sample holds many counts of this clonotype. The junction does not match germline at one end; this may be a read error. CDR3: CASSYDRGYEQYF. CDR3 nucleotides: TGCGCCAGCAGCTACGACAGGGGCTACGAGCAGTACTTC. The rearrangement joins TRBV6-5 to TRBJ2-7; 8 positions agree with TRBD1. The CDR3 contains 13 residues. CDR1 is MNHEY and CDR2 is SVGAGI in the germline V gene.

The sample holds a few counts of this clonotype. The V gene is TRBV29-1, the J gene TRBJ2-7; D remains ambiguous. The CDR3 is made up of 11 amino acids. Trimming pared 7 bases from V and 5 bases from J, leaving 12 bases between. CDR1 and CDR2 (germline): SQVTM, ANQGSEA. CDR3 in DNA: TGCAGCGGCTACAGCAATGACGAGCAGTACTTC. Protein: CSGYSNDEQYF.

This clonotype was recorded at least ten times. The genes are TRBV7-2 and TRBJ2-7; D could derive from TRBD1 or TRBD2 (6 bases each). The V end was cut by 1 base, the J end by 3 bases, with 10 bases between. The CDR3 is 14 amino acids. The germline V gene has CDR1 SGHTA and CDR2 FQGNSA. CDR3: CASSLEGGLYEQYF. CDR3 in DNA: TGTGCCAGCAGCTTAGAGGGGGGACTCTACGAGCAGTACTTC.

This clonotype was observed a few times. The V call is TRBV15, the J call TRBJ2-1; D is possibly TRBD1 (5 bases). Trimming took 0 bases from V and 9 from J, leaving 15 bases between them. Looked up from germline, CDR1 is LNHNV and CDR2 is YYDKDF (reference sequence). The CDR3 is made up of 15 amino acids. This CDR3 is CATSRDRAGFGEQFF. The CDR3 DNA reads as TGTGCCACCAGCAGAGATCGGGCAGGGTTTGGTGAGCAGTTCTTC.

The V call is TRBV2, the J call TRBJ2-2; either TRBD1 or TRBD2 may supply D (6 bases each). CDR3 length: 19 residues. CDR1 SNHLY and CDR2 FYNNEI come from the germline V gene. This CDR3 reads CTLSSIDGGRVANTGELFF. For the CDR3, the DNA is TGTACCCTCAGTTCGATAGACGGGGGCAGGGTCGCGAACACCGGGGAGCTGTTTTTT.

This clonotype was counted between two and nine times. The chain employs TRBV14 and TRBJ2-1; TRBD2 matches 11 bases. J gave up 7 bases and V 4 bases, and 6 bases lay outside the gene matches. The length of the CDR3 is 15 residues. Germline assignment: CDR1 SGHDN and CDR2 FVKESK. The CDR3, as DNA: TGTGCCAGCAGCCCGGTTAGCGGGAGGGCAAATGAGCAGTTCTTC. Amino acid sequence: CASSPVSGRANEQFF.

The chain links TRBV4-3 to TRBJ2-1; 8 bases align to TRBD2. Germline loops: CDR1 LGHNA, CDR2 YSLEER. Trimming removed 0 bases from V and 8 bases from J; junction bases left unmatched: 9. The CDR3 runs to 16 residues. The CDR3 sequence is CASSQDQAGAYDEQFF. CDR3 DNA: TGCGCCAGCAGCCAAGATCAAGCGGGAGCATACGATGAGCAGTTCTTC.

The gene calls are TRBV7-9 and TRBJ2-1; 9 nucleotides match TRBD2. Germline CDR1 and CDR2: SEHNR and FQNEAQ (reference sequence). This CDR3 has 16 amino acids. V gave up 5 bases and J gave up 6 bases; unmatched junction bases: 11. The CDR3 DNA sequence: TGTGCCAGCAGCGTTTTCAGAGGCGGGGGGGCCAATGAGCAGTTCTTC. Its translation: CASSVFRGGGANEQFF.

This clonotype has more than one count but fewer than ten. V is TRBV6-5 and J is TRBJ2-7; no firm D call. The CDR3 sequence is 15 residues long. V was shortened by 2 bases and J by 0 bases, with 11 bases between the two germline ends. Looked up from germline, CDR1 is MNHEY and CDR2 is SVGAGI. CDR3 in amino acids: CASSYPQITSYEQYF. The CDR3 DNA sequence: TGTGCCAGCAGTTACCCCCAAATAACCTCCTACGAGCAGTACTTC.

The chain links TRBV18 to TRBJ2-1; D uncertain. Between the trimmed V and J ends, which lost 6 bases and 5 bases, there was a span of 17 bases. This CDR3 has 15 residues. From germline, CDR1 is KGHSH and CDR2 LQKENI. The CDR3 sequence: CASSSQINTNNEQFF. DNA for the CDR3: TGTGCCAGCTCGTCCCAAATAAATACAAACAATGAGCAGTTCTTC.

In its sample, this clonotype was seen a few times. The genes are TRBV28 and TRBJ1-1; D gene unclear. The V end lost 3 bases, the J end lost 11 bases, and 10 bases lay between the germline ends. This CDR3 region has 11 residues. Germline V gene sequence: CDR1 MDHEN, CDR2 SYDVKM. The CDR3 DNA sequence: TGTGCCAGCAGTTTTGATAAGTCGGCTTTCTTT. Its translation: CASSFDKSAFF. The full variable domain, completed using reference TRBV28 and TRBJ1-1, is DVKVTQSSRYLVKRTGEKVFLECVQDMDHENMFWYRQDPGLGLRLIYFSYDVKMKEKGDIPEGYSVSREKKERFSLILESASTNQTSMYLCASSFDKSAFFGQGTRLTVV.

This clonotype was seen only a few times. This chain uses TRBV11-2 with TRBJ2-1; 10 nucleotides align to TRBD1. This CDR3 is 18 amino acids long. CDR1 is SGHAT and CDR2 is FQNNGV in the germline V gene. With 2 bases clipped from V and 9 bases from J, the junction kept 16 bases outside the gene matches. CDR3 DNA sequence: TGTGCCAGCAGCTTAAGATATAGAAGGACAGGGGGTGGTGGTGAGCAGTTCTTC. Amino acid sequence: CASSLRYRRTGGGGEQFF.

This clonotype was counted only a few times. The CDR3 sequence is CASSRKLAGGTDTQYF. In DNA, the CDR3 is TGTGCCAGCAGTCGGAAACTAGCGGGAGGTACAGATACGCAGTATTTT. The chain links TRBV6-2 or TRBV6-3 to TRBJ2-3, with 12 bases lining up with TRBD2. This CDR3 spans 16 amino acids. J was trimmed by 3 bases and V by 5 bases; bases with no gene match: 6. Germline V gene lookup returns CDR1 MNHEY and CDR2 SVGEGT.

This clonotype was counted a few times. The chain recombines TRBV20-1 with TRBJ2-1; 8 nucleotides line up with TRBD1. The J segment lost 9 bases and the V segment lost 6 bases, leaving 7 bases of the junction unmatched. Germline V gene sequence: CDR1 DFQATT, CDR2 SNEGSKA (reference sequence). This CDR3 has 12 residues. The CDR3 spells CSANTGGGEQFF. CDR3 sequence (DNA): TGCAGTGCCAATACAGGGGGAGGTGAGCAGTTCTTC.

V gene TRBV9 combines with J gene TRBJ2-5, with a weak D call TRBD2 (5 bases). Germline V CDR1 and CDR2: SGDLS, YYNGEE. V lost 3 bases to trimming and J lost 5 bases, with 14 bases between them. The CDR3 is made up of 14 amino acids. The DNA for the CDR3 is TGTGCCAGCAGCGCTCCCGGGGTAGGGGAGACCCAGTACTTC. Translated, it gives CASSAPGVGETQYF.

This chain connects TRBV27 to TRBJ1-2; TRBD1 aligns across 8 bases. The CDR3 extends over 14 amino acids. The J segment lost 2 bases and the V segment lost 5 bases, leaving 4 bases of the junction unmatched. Germline values: CDR1 MNHEY, CDR2 SMNVEV (reference sequence). The CDR3 nucleotides read TGTGCCAGCAGTATGGACAGGGCCAACTATGGCTACACCTTC. Protein product: CASSMDRANYGYTF.

The sample holds a few counts of this clonotype. The chain carries TRBV15 and TRBJ2-5; D uncertain. Trimming cost V 9 bases and J 2 bases, with 13 bases left between them. The length of the CDR3 is 13 residues. The germline CDR1 and CDR2 sequences are LNHNV and YYDKDF (reference sequence). The CDR3 DNA sequence: TGTGCCACTGGGGATCCCACTCAAGAGACCCAGTACTTC. Translating gives CATGDPTQETQYF. Variable domain in full (rest from reference TRBV15 and TRBJ2-5): DAMVIQNPRYQVTQFGKPVTLSCSQTLNHNVMYWYQQKSSQAPKLLFHYYDKDFNNEADTPDNFQSRRPNTSFCFLDIRSPGLGDTAMYLCATGDPTQETQYFGPGTRLLVL.

Many counts were recorded for this clonotype. This chain links TRBV12-3 or TRBV12-4 with TRBJ2-1; a weak D match, TRBD2 (5 bases). This CDR3 region has 17 residues. Deletions cut 3 bases from V and 5 bases from J, with 20 bases between. The CDR3 spells CASSLRASARPHNEQFF. The CDR3 DNA reads TGTGCCAGCAGTTTGAGGGCGTCAGCGCGACCACACAATGAGCAGTTCTTC.

The chain carries TRBV7-3 and TRBJ2-1; D is uncertain. Germline CDR1 SGHTA, CDR2 FQGTGA. Trimming took 2 bases from V and 2 from J, leaving 4 bases between them. The CDR3 loop spans 13 amino acids. This CDR3 is CASSLRAYNEQFF. For the CDR3, the DNA is TGTGCCAGCAGCTTACGGGCCTACAATGAGCAGTTCTTC.